These T cell receptor beta chains were read from a single sample in a study of cytomegalovirus exposure and HLA in healthy donors. Assay used: immunoSEQ multiplex PCR; TCRdb lists only in-frame clones, some missing. The table has about 130,000 clones, 70% to 85% seen once. Sample: PBMCs. The source is a woman younger than 35 in good health and CMV-seropositive. Each CDR3 is given with its conserved first and last residue. A D gene is named only where the DNA matches it firmly. A row's size may be missing; if present it is once, few, many or a size class.

cdr3_nt: TGTGCCAGCAGCCCCCCCGGGACTTCCTACAATGAGCAGTTCTTC; cdr3_aa: CASSPPGTSYNEQFF; clone_size: .; j_call: TRBJ2-1; d_call: .; v_call: TRBV5-4
cdr3_nt: TGTGCCAGCAGTGACGGTGCGGGGGATTACAATGAGCAGTTCTTC; cdr3_aa: CASSDGAGDYNEQFF; clone_size: .; j_call: TRBJ2-1; d_call: TRBD2; v_call: TRBV6-4
cdr3_nt: TGTGCCAGCAGCTTGGGTGCCGAATACGGGGAGACCCAGTACTTC; cdr3_aa: CASSLGAEYGETQYF; clone_size: .; j_call: TRBJ2-5; d_call: .; v_call: TRBV5-6
cdr3_nt: TGTGCCAGCAAAGGACTAGCGGGGGGCCGGGTTCTAGAGCAGTACTTC; cdr3_aa: CASKGLAGGRVLEQYF; clone_size: .; j_call: TRBJ2-7; d_call: TRBD2; v_call: TRBV2
cdr3_nt: TGCGCCAGCAGCCAAGGACAGGGATCTTACGAGCAGTACTTC; cdr3_aa: CASSQGQGSYEQYF; clone_size: once; j_call: TRBJ2-7; d_call: TRBD1; v_call: TRBV4-1
cdr3_nt: TGTGCCAGCAGCTTAGCCGGGACACCTACCTACGAGCAGTACTTC; cdr3_aa: CASSLAGTPTYEQYF; clone_size: .; j_call: TRBJ2-7; d_call: .; v_call: TRBV13
cdr3_nt: TGTGCCAGCAGTTACGTGACAGGGGGAGAGTACGAGCAGTACTTC; cdr3_aa: CASSYVTGGEYEQYF; clone_size: .; j_call: TRBJ2-7; d_call: TRBD1; v_call: TRBV6-5
cdr3_nt: TGTGCCACCAGCAGAGACTCTCTAGCGGGGGGGACCGATACGCAGTATTTT; cdr3_aa: CATSRDSLAGGTDTQYF; clone_size: .; j_call: TRBJ2-3; d_call: TRBD2; v_call: TRBV15
cdr3_nt: TGTGCCAGCACAACGGACACAGGGTTCGACTATGGCTACACCTTC; cdr3_aa: CASTTDTGFDYGYTF; clone_size: .; j_call: TRBJ1-2; d_call: .; v_call: TRBV2
cdr3_nt: TGTGCCAGCTCACAGGATTATAATTCACCCCTCCACTTT; cdr3_aa: CASSQDYNSPLHF; clone_size: .; j_call: TRBJ1-6; d_call: .; v_call: TRBV14
cdr3_nt: TGTGCCAGTAGTTTACAGGGCCCTGGGGCCAACGTCCTGACTTTC; cdr3_aa: CASSLQGPGANVLTF; clone_size: few; j_call: TRBJ2-6; d_call: .; v_call: TRBV19
cdr3_nt: TGTGCCAGCAGCTTAGATGGCTCGCGGCAAGAGACCCAGTACTTC; cdr3_aa: CASSLDGSRQETQYF; clone_size: .; j_call: TRBJ2-5; d_call: .; v_call: TRBV7-3
cdr3_nt: TGCGCCAGTAGCCAAGAAAACTATAGCACAGATACGCAGTATTTT; cdr3_aa: CASSQENYSTDTQYF; clone_size: .; j_call: TRBJ2-3; d_call: .; v_call: TRBV4-1
cdr3_nt: TGTGCCAGCAGCGAAGGGACAGGGTATATGAACACTGAAGCTTTCTTT; cdr3_aa: CASSEGTGYMNTEAFF; clone_size: .; j_call: TRBJ1-1; d_call: TRBD1; v_call: TRBV9
cdr3_nt: TGTGCCAGCAGTTTGACAGTCAACACTGAAGCTTTCTTT; cdr3_aa: CASSLTVNTEAFF; clone_size: few; j_call: TRBJ1-1; d_call: .; v_call: TRBV2
cdr3_nt: TGTGCCAGCAGCCAAGAGCGGACTAGCGGGAGGGAGCAGTTCTTC; cdr3_aa: CASSQERTSGREQFF; clone_size: .; j_call: TRBJ2-1; d_call: TRBD2; v_call: TRBV4-2
cdr3_nt: TGTGCCAGCAGCTTCGGACTAGCAGGGACAGAGCAGTACTTC; cdr3_aa: CASSFGLAGTEQYF; clone_size: .; j_call: TRBJ2-7; d_call: TRBD2; v_call: TRBV6-5
cdr3_nt: TGTGCCAGCAGCCAGGGAACAGGGGGCAAACAGCCCCAGCATTTT; cdr3_aa: CASSQGTGGKQPQHF; clone_size: .; j_call: TRBJ1-5; d_call: TRBD1; v_call: TRBV4-2
cdr3_nt: TGTGCCAGCAGTGGCACATCTAACTATGGCTACACCTTC; cdr3_aa: CASSGTSNYGYTF; clone_size: .; j_call: TRBJ1-2; d_call: .; v_call: TRBV6-1
cdr3_nt: TGCGCCAGCAGCTTGGGGTACGGCTATGGCTACACCTTC; cdr3_aa: CASSLGYGYGYTF; clone_size: once; j_call: TRBJ1-2; d_call: .; v_call: TRBV5-1
cdr3_nt: TGCAGCGAGCGGACAGGGGGCTTGGGCTACACCTTC; cdr3_aa: CSERTGGLGYTF; clone_size: few; j_call: TRBJ1-2; d_call: TRBD1; v_call: TRBV29-1
cdr3_nt: TGTGCCAGCAGCCCAGGACTAACGAACACCGGGGAGCTGTTTTTT; cdr3_aa: CASSPGLTNTGELFF; clone_size: .; j_call: TRBJ2-2; d_call: .; v_call: TRBV9
cdr3_nt: TGTGCCAGCAGGACGGTGACAGGACGAATCGATCGCCAAGAGCAGTTCTTC; cdr3_aa: CASRTVTGRIDRQEQFF; clone_size: .; j_call: TRBJ2-1; d_call: .; v_call: TRBV25-1
cdr3_nt: TGTGCCAGCTCACCACCGGTTGGAGGAGACTCTGGGGCCAACGTCCTGACTTTC; cdr3_aa: CASSPPVGGDSGANVLTF; clone_size: .; j_call: TRBJ2-6; d_call: .; v_call: TRBV18
cdr3_nt: TGTGCCAGCAGAGGGGAGACAGGGGATCGCTATGGCTACACCTTC; cdr3_aa: CASRGETGDRYGYTF; clone_size: .; j_call: TRBJ1-2; d_call: TRBD1; v_call: TRBV2
cdr3_nt: TGTGCCACCCGGGACAGCGAGACCACTGAAGCTTTCTTT; cdr3_aa: CATRDSETTEAFF; clone_size: .; j_call: TRBJ1-1; d_call: TRBD1; v_call: TRBV10-3
cdr3_nt: TGTGCCAGCAGCCCTAGGACACACAGCCAAGAGACCCAGTACTTC; cdr3_aa: CASSPRTHSQETQYF; clone_size: .; j_call: TRBJ2-5; d_call: .; v_call: TRBV9
cdr3_nt: TGCGCCAGCAGCTTGCCCCTGGAGGAAACTCGGGAGACCCAGTACTTC; cdr3_aa: CASSLPLEETRETQYF; clone_size: .; j_call: TRBJ2-5; d_call: .; v_call: TRBV5-1
cdr3_nt: TGTGCCAGCAAGTCCGACACAAACTACGAGCAGTACTTC; cdr3_aa: CASKSDTNYEQYF; clone_size: .; j_call: TRBJ2-7; d_call: .; v_call: TRBV2
cdr3_nt: TGTGCCATCAGGGACGGGACTACTCCCGAGTGGGATACGCAGTATTTT; cdr3_aa: CAIRDGTTPEWDTQYF; clone_size: few; j_call: TRBJ2-3; d_call: TRBD2; v_call: TRBV10-3
cdr3_nt: TGTGCCAGCAGCTTTGACATCGGTACTGAAGCTTTCTTT; cdr3_aa: CASSFDIGTEAFF; clone_size: .; j_call: TRBJ1-1; d_call: .; v_call: TRBV11-3
cdr3_nt: TGTGCCAGCATTAGCGGGGGGAAAACGGATACGCAGTATTTT; cdr3_aa: CASISGGKTDTQYF; clone_size: .; j_call: TRBJ2-3; d_call: TRBD2; v_call: TRBV11-3
cdr3_nt: TGTGCCAGCAGCTTTGGGACTTCGGCCGGGGAGCAGTTCTTC; cdr3_aa: CASSFGTSAGEQFF; clone_size: few; j_call: TRBJ2-1; d_call: .; v_call: TRBV7-2
cdr3_nt: TGTGCCAGTAGCGTTCCGGGCGGGGGATCTAACTATGGCTACACCTTC; cdr3_aa: CASSVPGGGSNYGYTF; clone_size: .; j_call: TRBJ1-2; d_call: .; v_call: TRBV19
cdr3_nt: TGCGCCAGCAGCACCGACCCGACTAGCGGGGCAGATACGCAGTATTTT; cdr3_aa: CASSTDPTSGADTQYF; clone_size: .; j_call: TRBJ2-3; d_call: TRBD2; v_call: TRBV5-1
cdr3_nt: TGTGCCAGCGCTATAAGAGACAGGGTAGAAATAGAGACCCAGTACTTC; cdr3_aa: CASAIRDRVEIETQYF; clone_size: .; j_call: TRBJ2-5; d_call: TRBD1; v_call: TRBV9
cdr3_nt: TGTGCCAGCAGCTTCGAGGATTACGAGCAGTACTTC; cdr3_aa: CASSFEDYEQYF; clone_size: once; j_call: TRBJ2-7; d_call: .; v_call: TRBV5-6
cdr3_nt: TGTTCCAGCAGCTTAGATCCGGTTGGCGAGGGATCCGATTACGAGCAGTACTTC; cdr3_aa: CSSSLDPVGEGSDYEQYF; clone_size: .; j_call: TRBJ2-7; d_call: .; v_call: TRBV7-9
cdr3_nt: TGTGCCAGCAGCGGTGGGGGGACAGATGAGCAGTTCTTC; cdr3_aa: CASSGGGTDEQFF; clone_size: .; j_call: TRBJ2-1; d_call: .; v_call: TRBV28
cdr3_nt: TGCGCCAGCAGCTTGGGGGGTGCGGGGGGCGAGCAGTACTTC; cdr3_aa: CASSLGGAGGEQYF; clone_size: .; j_call: TRBJ2-7; d_call: TRBD2; v_call: TRBV5-1
cdr3_nt: TGCGCCAGCAGTGTTGGGACAGGGCCGACCTACGAGCAGTACTTC; cdr3_aa: CASSVGTGPTYEQYF; clone_size: .; j_call: TRBJ2-7; d_call: TRBD1; v_call: TRBV10-2
cdr3_nt: TGTGCTAGTGGTATCCCGACAGGGGACTCCTACGAGCAGTACTTC; cdr3_aa: CASGIPTGDSYEQYF; clone_size: .; j_call: TRBJ2-7; d_call: TRBD1; v_call: TRBV12-5
cdr3_nt: TGTGCCAGTAGTATAAGCGGATTAGCCAAAAACATTCAGTACTTC; cdr3_aa: CASSISGLAKNIQYF; clone_size: .; j_call: TRBJ2-4; d_call: .; v_call: TRBV19
cdr3_nt: TGTGCCAGCCACCCAGGGGGCAACACTGAAGCTTTCTTT; cdr3_aa: CASHPGGNTEAFF; clone_size: .; j_call: TRBJ1-1; d_call: TRBD1; v_call: TRBV13
cdr3_nt: TGTGCCAGCAGTTACGACAGGGGATCTGGAAACACCATATATTTT; cdr3_aa: CASSYDRGSGNTIYF; clone_size: .; j_call: TRBJ1-3; d_call: TRBD1; v_call: TRBV2
cdr3_nt: TGTGCCAGCAGCAGGGGTCAGGACTTAAGGGTGCAGTACTTC; cdr3_aa: CASSRGQDLRVQYF; clone_size: .; j_call: TRBJ2-7; d_call: .; v_call: TRBV21-1
cdr3_nt: TGTGCCAGCAGTTTGGGGACAGGACTCAATCAGCCCCAGCATTTT; cdr3_aa: CASSLGTGLNQPQHF; clone_size: once; j_call: TRBJ1-5; d_call: TRBD1; v_call: TRBV28
cdr3_nt: TGTGCCAGCAGTGGGATTGGACAGGGCGTAACTAATGAAAAACTGTTTTTT; cdr3_aa: CASSGIGQGVTNEKLFF; clone_size: once; j_call: TRBJ1-4; d_call: TRBD1; v_call: TRBV28
cdr3_nt: TGTGCCAGCAGTTACGCGGGCGAGCAGTACTTC; cdr3_aa: CASSYAGEQYF; clone_size: once; j_call: TRBJ2-7; d_call: .; v_call: TRBV6-1
cdr3_nt: TGCGCCAGCAGCTTGTCTCGAGACTTTCGGGAAAAACTGTTTTTT; cdr3_aa: CASSLSRDFREKLFF; clone_size: .; j_call: TRBJ1-4; d_call: .; v_call: TRBV5-1
cdr3_nt: TGTGCCAGCTCACCAGTGGAGGCTTCTCGGAGCAATCAGCCCCAGCATTTT; cdr3_aa: CASSPVEASRSNQPQHF; clone_size: .; j_call: TRBJ1-5; d_call: .; v_call: TRBV18
cdr3_nt: TGTGCCAGCAGCGCCACCTTCTCAGCGGGGGTCACGCATGAGCAGTTCTTC; cdr3_aa: CASSATFSAGVTHEQFF; clone_size: .; j_call: TRBJ2-1; d_call: TRBD2; v_call: TRBV9
cdr3_nt: TGTGCCTCCCGAACCGGGACAGGGCCCTACAATGAGCAGTTCTTC; cdr3_aa: CASRTGTGPYNEQFF; clone_size: .; j_call: TRBJ2-1; d_call: TRBD1; v_call: TRBV15
cdr3_nt: TGTGCCAGCAGTTACTCGTTGTTACAGAACTATGGCTACACCTTC; cdr3_aa: CASSYSLLQNYGYTF; clone_size: .; j_call: TRBJ1-2; d_call: .; v_call: TRBV6-5